These 23 T cell receptor beta chains were all obtained from the same sample, sequenced in a study of cytomegalovirus exposure and HLA in healthy donors. The PCR employed 60 Vbeta primers together with 13 Jbeta primers. The protocol was immunoSEQ multiplex PCR, while the TCRdb copy is restricted to in-frame clones and leaves out a portion. The data show roughly 130,000 clones, more than 55% seen once. The sample comprised PBMCs. The source of these receptors is an older woman in good health and CMV-seronegative.

CDR3 sequence: CASSFGGLAGPFSTDTQYF. CDR3 DNA sequence: TGTGCCAGCAGCTTCGGGGGACTAGCGGGGCCATTTAGCACAGATACGCAGTATTTT. This chain uses TRBV5-4 with TRBJ2-3; 13 bases map to TRBD2. Looked up from germline, CDR1 is SGHNT and CDR2 is YYREEE (reference sequence). The trim removed 2 bases at V and 0 bases at J, leaving 9 bases unmatched. CDR3 length equals 19 residues.

J is TRBJ2-5 and V is TRBV19; 7 nucleotides match TRBD2. The trim removed 9 bases at V and 2 bases at J, leaving 3 bases unmatched. In germline, CDR1 is LNHDA, CDR2 SQIVND (reference sequence). The CDR3 extends over 12 amino acids. In DNA form, the CDR3 reads TGTGCCAGCCAAGCGGGGCAAGAGACCCAGTACTTC. As protein: CASQAGQETQYF. The complete variable domain, with remaining parts taken from reference TRBV19 and TRBJ2-5, reads DGGITQSPKYLFRKEGQNVTLSCEQNLNHDAMYWYRQDPGQGLRLIYYSQIVNDFQKGDIAEGYSVSREKKESFPLTVTSAQKNPTAFYLCASQAGQETQYFGPGTRLLVL.

The rearrangement uses TRBV5-4 and TRBJ2-1; 9 nucleotides agree with TRBD2. From germline, CDR1 is SGHNT and CDR2 YYREEE (reference sequence). The junction had 4 bases not matched to a gene; V was cut back by 7 bases and J by 5 bases. This CDR3 contains 13 residues. The CDR3 DNA is TGTGCCAGCGGCGGGAGGGGCAACAATGAGCAGTTCTTC. It yields the protein CASGGRGNNEQFF.

This clone turned up a few times. V and J are TRBV6-4 and TRBJ2-3; 7 positions agree with TRBD2. From germline, CDR1 is MRHNA and CDR2 SNTAGT. V trimming: 2 bases; J trimming: 1 base; junction bases outside the gene matches: 6. The CDR3 totals 16 residues. CDR3 sequence (DNA): TGTGCCAGCAGTGACGTGGGGGGGGGAGGCACAGATACGCAGTATTTT. It codes for CASSDVGGGGTDTQYF.

V and J are TRBV19 and TRBJ1-6, with 8 bases that match TRBD1. Germline trimming cut 5 bases from V and 9 bases from J; bases unmatched to any gene: 9. The CDR3 contains 15 residues. The germline V gene encodes CDR1 LNHDA and CDR2 SQIVND (reference sequence). CDR3 loop: CASSPRTGWGSPLHF. The CDR3 nucleotides read TGTGCCAGTAGTCCCCGGACAGGGTGGGGTTCACCCCTCCACTTT.

This rearrangement joins TRBV21-1 to TRBJ2-7; the table assigns TRBD2, which was not confirmed against the DNA. TRBV21-1 is given as a pseudogene. The CDR3 runs to 17 residues. CDR3 DNA: TGTGCCAGCAGCAAAGTCTCCCCCCCGGGACTATCCTACGAGCAGTACTTC. It is translated as CASSKVSPPGLSYEQYF.

The chain couples TRBV19 to TRBJ1-1; no clear D gene. V was pared by 3 bases and J by 1 base, with 6 bases between. Germline V gives CDR1 LNHDA, CDR2 SQIVND (reference sequence). CDR3 size: 13 residues. The CDR3 DNA sequence: TGTGCCAGTAGTATGGGCAGGAACACTGAAGCTTTCTTT. Protein: CASSMGRNTEAFF.

This chain joins TRBV18 and TRBJ1-1; tentatively, D is TRBD1 (5 bases). V lost 4 bases and J 1 base, leaving 10 bases between the germline ends. The length of the CDR3 is 14 residues. From germline, CDR1 is KGHSH and CDR2 LQKENI. CDR3 in DNA: TGTGCCAGCTCACAGGGGTCCCAGAACACTGAAGCTTTCTTT. Protein sequence: CASSQGSQNTEAFF. The whole variable domain, filled in from reference TRBV18 and TRBJ1-1, reads NAGVMQNPRHLVRRRGQEARLRCSPMKGHSHVYWYRQLPEEGLKFMVYLQKENIIDESGMPKERFSAEFPKEGPSILRIQQVVRGDSAAYFCASSQGSQNTEAFFGQGTRLTVV.

This clone turned up a few times. The genes are TRBV5-1 and TRBJ2-7; TRBD1 might be the D (6 bases). The CDR3 has 14 residues. V was cut by 0 bases and J by 3 bases, with 10 bases left in between. Germline CDR1 reads SGHRS; CDR2 reads YFSETQ. CDR3 nucleotides: TGCGCCAGCAGCTTGGATCTAGGGGGCTACGAGCAGTACTTC. It is translated as CASSLDLGGYEQYF. Filled out from reference TRBV5-1 and TRBJ2-7, the complete variable domain reads KAGVTQTPRYLIKTRGQQVTLSCSPISGHRSVSWYQQTPGQGLQFLFEYFSETQRNKGNFPGRFSGRQFSNSRSEMNVSTLELGDSALYLCASSLDLGGYEQYFGPGTRLTVT.

The V call is TRBV7-2, the J call TRBJ2-2; TRBD1 might be the D (6 bases). Germline assignment: CDR1 SGHTA and CDR2 FQGNSA. V lost 5 bases and J 0 bases, leaving 10 bases between the germline ends. The length of the CDR3 is 15 residues. The CDR3 nucleotides read TGTGCCAGCAGCCCAAGGACAGCGAACACCGGGGAGCTGTTTTTT. Residues: CASSPRTANTGELFF.

The chain employs TRBV11-2 and TRBJ2-1, with TRBD1 identical over 9 bases. The germline gives CDR1 SGHAT, CDR2 FQNNGV. The trim removed 5 bases at V and 7 bases at J, leaving 12 bases unmatched. This CDR3 comprises 16 residues. The CDR3 DNA follows: TGTGCCAGCAGCCAAATCCCGGGACAGGGAACGAATGAGCAGTTCTTC. It yields the protein CASSQIPGQGTNEQFF.

This clone was detected once. The rearrangement links TRBV6-5 to TRBJ2-3; 13 nucleotides align to TRBD2. The germline V gene encodes CDR1 MNHEY and CDR2 SVGAGI. Losses at the gene ends were 6 bases for V and 6 bases for J; bases not matched to a gene: 6. This CDR3 is built from 15 residues. The CDR3 region has the DNA TGTGCCAGCAGGCCGACTAGCGGGGGGAGGGATACGCAGTATTTT. It encodes CASRPTSGGRDTQYF.

The chain recombines TRBV5-1 with TRBJ2-4; TRBD2 agrees at 8 bases. This CDR3 is 13 amino acids long. V lost 4 bases and J lost 5; bases outside the gene matches: 2. Germline CDR1 is SGHRS and CDR2 is YFSETQ. CDR3 amino acids: CASSRGGENIQYF. The CDR3 coding sequence is TGCGCCAGCAGCCGGGGGGGGGAAAACATTCAGTACTTC.

The rearrangement uses TRBV2 and TRBJ2-3; 9 nucleotides align to TRBD2. J was trimmed by 0 bases and V by 6 bases; bases with no gene match: 4. This CDR3 spans 15 amino acids. Germline assignment: CDR1 SNHLY and CDR2 FYNNEI. Here the CDR3 reads CASRASGVSTDTQYF. CDR3 coding DNA: TGTGCCAGCAGAGCTAGCGGGGTCAGCACAGATACGCAGTATTTT.

This clone was detected a few times. The rearrangement links TRBV5-5 to TRBJ2-3; TRBD2 is a possible D gene (7 bases). The CDR3 consists of 15 residues. In germline, CDR1 is SGHKS, CDR2 YYEKEE (reference sequence). Trimming left V 7 bases short and J 4 bases short, with 19 bases between. The CDR3 DNA follows: TGTGCCAGCGGGCTCAGGGGAGGGGCGCCAGATACGCAGTATTTT. Translating gives CASGLRGGAPDTQYF.

This chain uses TRBV9 with TRBJ1-3; maybe TRBD1 (5 bases). The CDR3 has 16 amino acids. V lost 3 bases and J lost 0, with 13 bases in between. CDR1 and CDR2 from the germline V gene are SGDLS and YYNGEE. CDR3 sequence (DNA): TGTGCCAGCAGCGGAGACGGGACTGTCTCTGGAAACACCATATATTTT. Translation gives CASSGDGTVSGNTIYF.

The chain employs TRBV6-1 and TRBJ2-5; 12 bases match TRBD2. The J call is in doubt because the DNA end fits TRBJ2-7 better. This CDR3 has 15 amino acids. Germline CDR1 is MNHNS and CDR2 is SASEGT. The CDR3 DNA reads TGTGCCAGCAGACACCGGACTAGCGGGAACTACGAGCAGTACTTC. Translating gives CASRHRTSGNYEQYF.

This chain links TRBV2 with TRBJ1-2; D call uncertain. The CDR3 extends over 13 amino acids. V shed 4 bases and J shed 13 bases, with 19 bases lying between them. From germline, CDR1 is SNHLY and CDR2 FYNNEI. CDR3 nucleotide sequence: TGTGCCAGCAGTGTTAGTAGGGCGGGGTTCAGCACCTTC. Residues: CASSVSRAGFSTF.

This clone is a singleton in its sample. The chain links TRBV19 to TRBJ1-1; possibly TRBD1 for D (6 bases). Germline CDR1 and CDR2: LNHDA and SQIVND (reference sequence). V lost 7 bases and J 1 base, leaving 16 bases between the germline ends. There are 15 residues in the CDR3. Here the CDR3 DNA reads TGTGCCAGTACCACTCCCGGACAGAGGAACACTGAAGCTTTCTTT. It codes for CASTTPGQRNTEAFF.

This chain uses TRBV19 with TRBJ1-2; D is uncertain. The germline gives CDR1 LNHDA, CDR2 SQIVND (reference sequence). The CDR3 runs to 13 residues. V was cut by 7 bases and J by 1 base, with 10 bases left in between. The CDR3 protein is CASTSGYNYGYTF. The DNA for the CDR3 is TGTGCCAGTACCTCAGGTTATAACTATGGCTACACCTTC.

The table lists this clone with a few counts. This sequence joins TRBV6-6 and TRBJ2-7, with D unclear. Between the trimmed V and J ends, which lost 5 bases and 2 bases, there was a span of 7 bases. The CDR3 totals 12 residues. Germline CDR1 reads MNHNY; CDR2 reads SVGAGI (reference sequence). The CDR3 loop is CASSDTPYEQYF. CDR3 nucleotide sequence: TGTGCCAGCAGTGACACACCCTACGAGCAGTACTTC.

This clone was counted a single time. V gene TRBV6-6 combines with J gene TRBJ1-3; D is unclear. V shed 0 bases and J shed 2 bases, with 8 bases lying between them. The germline gives CDR1 MNHNY, CDR2 SVGAGI (reference sequence). This CDR3 comprises 15 residues. The CDR3 nucleotides read TGTGCCAGCAGTTACTCCACGGGTACTGGAAACACCATATATTTT. Residues: CASSYSTGTGNTIYF.

The chain uses TRBV7-2 and TRBJ1-1; D ambiguous. V lost 1 base, J lost 3 bases, and 12 bases lay in between. CDR1 and CDR2 (germline): SGHTA, FQGNSA. This CDR3 comprises 15 residues. The CDR3 region has the DNA TGTGCCAGCAGCTTAGTAGCGAGTTGGGACACTGAAGCTTTCTTT. Protein: CASSLVASWDTEAFF.